This T cell receptor beta chain stems from a study of blood T cell repertoires in COVID-19. Study details: Samples came from the United States, Italy and Spain, spanning acute and convalescent COVID-19. PBMCs, B-cell-depleted T cells, or T cells were the source of the cDNA or gDNA that made up the material.

In the original processing: Amplification of reference gene primers provided the estimated nucleated cell counts. Produced via immunoSEQ multiplex PCR; TCRdb's table is partial and in-frame only. V and J calls and clone size are given by that table; D and trimming were obtained from the DNA. Of 120,000 or so clones in the sample, about four fifths were seen once. Seattle-derived patients entered the study during active infection and were followed longitudinally. This clone was seen only a few times. Sequencing input: peripheral blood. This TCR was recovered from a young man with COVID-19, enrolled during active disease.

CDR3 DNA: TGTGCCAGCAGCAAAGCCGGGTCAGCGGGAGTTAGCACAGATACGCAGTATTTT. It yields the protein CASSKAGSAGVSTDTQYF. The chain recombines TRBV21-1 with TRBJ2-3; the D call of TRBD2 is as the table states it, not checked on the DNA. TRBV21-1 is a known pseudogene. This CDR3 is built from 18 residues.